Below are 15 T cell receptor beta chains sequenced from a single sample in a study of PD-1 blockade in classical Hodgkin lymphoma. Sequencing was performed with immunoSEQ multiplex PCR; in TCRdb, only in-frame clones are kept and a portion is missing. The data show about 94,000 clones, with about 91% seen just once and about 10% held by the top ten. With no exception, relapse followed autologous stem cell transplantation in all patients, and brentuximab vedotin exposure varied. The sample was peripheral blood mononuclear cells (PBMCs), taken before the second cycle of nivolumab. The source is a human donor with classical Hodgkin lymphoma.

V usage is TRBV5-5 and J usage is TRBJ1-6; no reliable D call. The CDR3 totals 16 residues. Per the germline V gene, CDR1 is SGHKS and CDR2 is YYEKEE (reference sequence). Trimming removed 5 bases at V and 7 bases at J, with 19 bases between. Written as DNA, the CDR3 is TGTGCCAGCAGTACAAGCGGGTTACGGCTCAATTCACCCCTCCACTTT. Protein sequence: CASSTSGLRLNSPLHF.

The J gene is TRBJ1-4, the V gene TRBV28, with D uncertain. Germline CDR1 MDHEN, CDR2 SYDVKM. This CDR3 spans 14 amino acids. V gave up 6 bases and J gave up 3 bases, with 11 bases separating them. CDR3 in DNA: TGTGCCAGCAGCTCCCTCCAGGCTAATGAAAAACTGTTTTTT. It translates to CASSSLQANEKLFF.

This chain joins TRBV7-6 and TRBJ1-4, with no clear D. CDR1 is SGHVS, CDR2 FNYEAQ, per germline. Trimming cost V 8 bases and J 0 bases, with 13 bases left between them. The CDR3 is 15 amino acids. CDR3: CASGGREATNEKLFF. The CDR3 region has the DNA TGTGCCAGCGGCGGTAGAGAGGCAACTAATGAAAAACTGTTTTTT. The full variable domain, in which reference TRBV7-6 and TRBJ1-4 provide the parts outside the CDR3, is GAGVSQSPRYKVTKRGQDVALRCDPISGHVSLYWYRQALGQGPEFLTYFNYEAQQDKSGLPNDRFSAERPEGSISTLTIQRTEQRDSAMYRCASGGREATNEKLFFGSGTQLSVL.

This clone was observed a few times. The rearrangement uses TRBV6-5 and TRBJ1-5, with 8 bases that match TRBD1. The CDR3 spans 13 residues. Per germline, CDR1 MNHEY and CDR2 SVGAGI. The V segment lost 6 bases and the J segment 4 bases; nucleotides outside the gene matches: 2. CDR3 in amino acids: CASRRTGNQPQHF. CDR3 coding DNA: TGTGCCAGCAGGAGGACAGGGAATCAGCCCCAGCATTTT.

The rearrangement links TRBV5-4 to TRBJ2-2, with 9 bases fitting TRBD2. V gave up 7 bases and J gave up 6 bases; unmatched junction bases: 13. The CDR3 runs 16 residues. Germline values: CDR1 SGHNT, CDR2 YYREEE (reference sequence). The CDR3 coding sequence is TGTGCCAGCGGGGCGGGAGGGCCGGGGGAAGCCGGGGAGCTGTTTTTT. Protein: CASGAGGPGEAGELFF.

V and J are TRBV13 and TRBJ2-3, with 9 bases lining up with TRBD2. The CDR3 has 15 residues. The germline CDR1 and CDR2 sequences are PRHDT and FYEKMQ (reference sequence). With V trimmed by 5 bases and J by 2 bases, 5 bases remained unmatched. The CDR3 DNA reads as TGTGCCAGCAGCCAACTAGCGGGCTACACAGATACGCAGTATTTT. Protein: CASSQLAGYTDTQYF.

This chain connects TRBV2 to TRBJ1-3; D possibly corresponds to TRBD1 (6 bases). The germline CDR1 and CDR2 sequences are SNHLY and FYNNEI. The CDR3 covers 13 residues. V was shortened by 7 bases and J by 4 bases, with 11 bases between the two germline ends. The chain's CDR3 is CASIWGPGNTIYF. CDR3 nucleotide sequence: TGTGCCAGCATTTGGGGGCCCGGAAACACCATATATTTT.

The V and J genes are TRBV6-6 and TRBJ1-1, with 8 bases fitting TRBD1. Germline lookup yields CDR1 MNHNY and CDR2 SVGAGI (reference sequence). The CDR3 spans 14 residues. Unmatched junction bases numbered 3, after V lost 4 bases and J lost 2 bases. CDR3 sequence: CASSWTGTNTEAFF. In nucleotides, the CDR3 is TGTGCCAGCAGTTGGACAGGGACTAACACTGAAGCTTTCTTT.

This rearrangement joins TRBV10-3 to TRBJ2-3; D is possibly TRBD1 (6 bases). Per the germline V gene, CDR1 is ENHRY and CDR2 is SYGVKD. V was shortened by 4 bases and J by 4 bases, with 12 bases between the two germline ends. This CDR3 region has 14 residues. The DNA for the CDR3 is TGTGCCATCAGTGGATCCACAGGGTCAGATACGCAGTATTTT. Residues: CAISGSTGSDTQYF.

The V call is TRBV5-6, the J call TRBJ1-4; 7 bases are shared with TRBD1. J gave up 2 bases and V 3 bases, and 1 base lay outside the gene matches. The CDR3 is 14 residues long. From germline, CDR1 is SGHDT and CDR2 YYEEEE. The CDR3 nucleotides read TGTGCCAGCAGCTCACAGGGGACTAATGAAAAACTGTTTTTT. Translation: CASSSQGTNEKLFF.

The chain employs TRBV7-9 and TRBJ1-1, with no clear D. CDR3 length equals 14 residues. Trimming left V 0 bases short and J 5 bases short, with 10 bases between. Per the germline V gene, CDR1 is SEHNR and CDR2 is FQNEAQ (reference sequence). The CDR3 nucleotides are TGTGCCAGCAGCTTAGCGCTCAAGGCTACTGAAGCTTTCTTT. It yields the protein CASSLALKATEAFF.

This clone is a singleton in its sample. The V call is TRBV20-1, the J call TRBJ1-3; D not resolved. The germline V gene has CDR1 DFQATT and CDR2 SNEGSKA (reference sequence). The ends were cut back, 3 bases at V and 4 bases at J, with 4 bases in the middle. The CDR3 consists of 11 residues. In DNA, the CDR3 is TGCAGTGCTAGTTTAGGAAACACCATATATTTT. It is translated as CSASLGNTIYF.

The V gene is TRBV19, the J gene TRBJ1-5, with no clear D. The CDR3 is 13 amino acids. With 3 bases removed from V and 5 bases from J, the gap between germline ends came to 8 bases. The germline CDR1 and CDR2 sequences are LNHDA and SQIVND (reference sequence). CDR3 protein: CASSILNYQPQHF. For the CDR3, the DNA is TGTGCCAGTAGTATTTTAAATTATCAGCCCCAGCATTTT. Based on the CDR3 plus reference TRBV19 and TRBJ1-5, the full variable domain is DGGITQSPKYLFRKEGQNVTLSCEQNLNHDAMYWYRQDPGQGLRLIYYSQIVNDFQKGDIAEGYSVSREKKESFPLTVTSAQKNPTAFYLCASSILNYQPQHFGDGTRLSIL.

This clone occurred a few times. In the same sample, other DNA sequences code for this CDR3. CDR3 bases: TGTGCCAGCAGCTTCGGACAGGGGGCGGGGGAGCAGTACTTC. This encodes CASSFGQGAGEQYF. The chain is built from TRBV5-8 and TRBJ2-7; the match to TRBD1 covers 11 bases. The CDR3 is made up of 14 amino acids. CDR1 SGHTS and CDR2 YDEGEE come from the germline V gene. Trimming removed 2 bases from V and 7 bases from J; junction bases left unmatched: 5.

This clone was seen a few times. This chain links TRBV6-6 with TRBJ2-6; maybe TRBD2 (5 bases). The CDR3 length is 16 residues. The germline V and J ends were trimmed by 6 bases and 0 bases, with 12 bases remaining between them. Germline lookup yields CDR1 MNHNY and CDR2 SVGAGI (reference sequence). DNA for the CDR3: TGTGCCAGCAGCCGGGGATTTACCTCTGGGGCCAACGTCCTGACTTTC. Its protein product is CASSRGFTSGANVLTF.